The rows below give T cell receptor beta chains drawn from one sample of a study of CD8 T cells in ankylosing spondylitis. MiXCR was run by TCRdb on the 5' RACE reads, yielding one entry per CDR3 protein. The sample lists under 250,000 distinct CDR3 sequences, over 7% seen once, with 4.8% in the top ten. Sequencing was performed on blood, either unsorted or a sorted T cell fraction (not recorded which). The receptor set was obtained from a female donor with ankylosing spondylitis or in good health (not recorded which). The CDR3 runs from the conserved cysteine through the conserved F or W. The order of the fields is clone size, J gene, V gene, D gene, CDR3 protein, CDR3 DNA. D genes are given only for firm matches. Not every row has a clone size; where given, it reads once, few, many or a size class.

few	TRBJ2-5	TRBV30	-	CAWSAKDSVIETQYF	TGTGCCTGGAGTGCTAAGGACAGTGTGATAGAGACCCAGTACTTC
-	TRBJ1-4	TRBV11-2	-	CASSLRGNTNEKLFF	TGTGCCAGCAGCTTAAGAGGCAATACTAATGAAAAACTGTTTTTT
many	TRBJ1-1	TRBV10-3	-	CASRDKRRAFF	TGTGCCAGCAGGGACAAGCGAAGAGCTTTCTTT
many	TRBJ1-2	TRBV6-5	-	CASSSPRAGDNYGYTF	TGTGCCAGCAGTTCCCCTAGGGCAGGTGATAACTATGGCTACACCTTC
many	TRBJ2-1	TRBV2	-	CASSSTGGWAYNEQFF	TGTGCCAGCAGTTCGACTGGGGGATGGGCCTACAATGAGCAGTTCTTC
many	TRBJ1-1	TRBV7-9	TRBD1	CASSSAYLQGVTEAFF	TGTGCCAGCAGCTCCGCTTATTTACAGGGGGTCACTGAAGCTTTCTTT
many	TRBJ1-1	TRBV29-1	-	CSAQGQNTEAFF	TGCAGCGCTCAGGGACAGAACACTGAAGCTTTCTTT
many	TRBJ1-4	TRBV7-2	-	CASSITGPTNEKLFF	TGTGCCAGCAGCATCACAGGGCCAACTAATGAAAAACTGTTTTTT
many	TRBJ2-7	TRBV28	TRBD2	CAGAQRDSYEQYF	TGTGCCGGTGCTCAGCGGGACTCCTACGAGCAGTACTTC
many	TRBJ1-1	TRBV20-1	-	CSAPRNLLMNTEAFF	TGCAGTGCTCCACGAAACCTTCTTATGAACACTGAAGCTTTCTTT
few	TRBJ1-1	TRBV7-9	-	CASSRGAGNTEAFF	TGTGCCAGCAGCAGGGGGGCGGGAAACACTGAAGCTTTCTTT
-	TRBJ2-1	TRBV7-9	-	CASSIRDSGNEQFF	TGTGCCAGCAGCATCCGGGACTCGGGCAATGAGCAGTTCTTC
-	TRBJ2-4	TRBV20-1	-	CSARVEGRYIQYF	TGCAGTGCTAGAGTGGAGGGGAGGTACATTCAGTACTTC
-	TRBJ1-6	TRBV7-9	-	CASSQEGNSPLHF	TGTGCCAGCAGCCAGGAGGGGAATTCACCCCTCCACTTT
many	TRBJ2-5	TRBV7-2	-	CASSLDKGLGTQYF	TGTGCCAGCAGCCTGGACAAGGGGCTGGGGACCCAGTACTTC
many	TRBJ2-1	TRBV4-3	TRBD2	CASSQSSGRVAEQFF	TGCGCCAGCAGCCAGTCTAGCGGGAGGGTAGCCGAGCAGTTCTTC
many	TRBJ2-5	TRBV20-1	-	CSATTWREAGIAKTQYF	TGCAGTGCTACCACGTGGAGGGAGGCTGGAATTGCGAAGACCCAGTACTTC
many	TRBJ2-7	TRBV5-1	-	CASSLWGARSSYEQYF	TGCGCCAGCAGCTTGTGGGGAGCCCGGAGCTCCTACGAGCAGTACTTC
many	TRBJ2-4	TRBV13	-	CASSERFGDGAKNIQYF	TGTGCCAGCAGCGAGAGATTCGGGGACGGAGCCAAAAACATTCAGTACTTC
many	TRBJ1-2	TRBV12-3/TRBV12-4	-	CASSQAGSEGYTF	TGTGCCAGCAGTCAGGCGGGCAGTGAGGGCTACACCTTC
many	TRBJ1-6	TRBV20-1	TRBD1	CSAGRQGGSPLHF	TGCAGTGCTGGGAGACAGGGAGGTTCACCCCTCCACTTT
many	TRBJ2-1	TRBV5-1	-	CASSLAGGAGYNEQFF	TGCGCCAGCAGCTTGGCCGGAGGGGCCGGATACAATGAGCAGTTCTTC